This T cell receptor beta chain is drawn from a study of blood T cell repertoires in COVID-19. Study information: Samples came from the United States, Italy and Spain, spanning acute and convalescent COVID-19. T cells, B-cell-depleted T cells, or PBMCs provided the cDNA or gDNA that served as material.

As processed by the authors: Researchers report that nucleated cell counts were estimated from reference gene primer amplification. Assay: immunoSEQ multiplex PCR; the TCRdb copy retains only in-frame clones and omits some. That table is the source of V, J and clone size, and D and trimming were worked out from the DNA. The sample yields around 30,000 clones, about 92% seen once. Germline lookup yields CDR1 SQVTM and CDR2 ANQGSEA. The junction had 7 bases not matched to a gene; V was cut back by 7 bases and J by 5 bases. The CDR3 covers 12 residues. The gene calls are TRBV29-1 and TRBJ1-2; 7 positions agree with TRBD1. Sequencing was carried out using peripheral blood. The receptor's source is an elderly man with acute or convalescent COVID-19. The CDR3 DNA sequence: TGCAGCGGAGGACAGGTGGGGTATGGCTACACCTTC. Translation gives CSGGQVGYGYTF.